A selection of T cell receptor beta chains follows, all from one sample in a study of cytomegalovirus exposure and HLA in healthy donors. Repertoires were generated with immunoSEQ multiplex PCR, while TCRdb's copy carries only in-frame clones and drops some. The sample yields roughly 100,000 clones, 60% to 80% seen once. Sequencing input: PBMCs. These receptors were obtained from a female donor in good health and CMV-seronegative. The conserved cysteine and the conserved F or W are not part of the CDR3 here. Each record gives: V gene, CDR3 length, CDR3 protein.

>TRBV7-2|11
ASRSGGIVEQY
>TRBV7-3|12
ASSRTSGGGAQY
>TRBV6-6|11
ASRDTTGEGYT
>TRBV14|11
ASSPSVGEGAF
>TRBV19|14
ASSQGDWYSNQPQH
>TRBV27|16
ASSLRSGLLSGANVLT
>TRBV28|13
ASSPGLAGGHIQY
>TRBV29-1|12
SVDYGTGGETQY
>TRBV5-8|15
ASSFSARQGPGNTIY
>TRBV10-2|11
ASRDRGGTEAF